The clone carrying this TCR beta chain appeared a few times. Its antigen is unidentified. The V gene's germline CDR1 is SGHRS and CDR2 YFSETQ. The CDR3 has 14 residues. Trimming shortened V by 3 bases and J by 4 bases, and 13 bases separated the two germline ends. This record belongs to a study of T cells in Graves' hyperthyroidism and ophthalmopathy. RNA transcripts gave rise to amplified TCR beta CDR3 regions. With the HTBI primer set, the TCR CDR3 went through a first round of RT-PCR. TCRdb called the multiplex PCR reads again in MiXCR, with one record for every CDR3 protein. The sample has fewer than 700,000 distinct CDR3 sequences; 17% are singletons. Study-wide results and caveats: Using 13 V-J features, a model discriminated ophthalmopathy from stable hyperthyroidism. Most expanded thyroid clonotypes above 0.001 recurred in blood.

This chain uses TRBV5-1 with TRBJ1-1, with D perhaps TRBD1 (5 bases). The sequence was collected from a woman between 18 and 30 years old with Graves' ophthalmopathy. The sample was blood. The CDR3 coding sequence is TGCGCCAGCAGCTCGCGAGGGGTGAGCACTGAAGCTTTCTTT. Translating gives CASSSRGVSTEAFF.